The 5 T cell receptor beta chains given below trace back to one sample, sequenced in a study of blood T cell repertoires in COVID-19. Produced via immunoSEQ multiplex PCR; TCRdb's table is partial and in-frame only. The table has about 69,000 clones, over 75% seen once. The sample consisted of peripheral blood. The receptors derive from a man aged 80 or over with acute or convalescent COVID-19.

The CDR3 nucleotides are TGCGCCAGCAGCCAATCACTCCTAGCGGGAGTCCAAGAGACCCAGTACTTC. Translation gives CASSQSLLAGVQETQYF. V usage is TRBV4-1 and J usage is TRBJ2-5; 10 bases fit TRBD2. CDR1 is MGHRA, CDR2 YSYEKL, per germline. The ends lost 2 bases at V and 1 base at J; junction bases unmatched: 7. The CDR3 contains 17 residues.

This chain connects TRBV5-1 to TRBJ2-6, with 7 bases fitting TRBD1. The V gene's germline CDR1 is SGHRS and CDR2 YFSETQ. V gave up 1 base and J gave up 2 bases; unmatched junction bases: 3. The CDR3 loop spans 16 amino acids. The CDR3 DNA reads TGCGCCAGCAGCTTGTTAACAGGGGCTGGGGCCAACGTCCTGACTTTC. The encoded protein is CASSLLTGAGANVLTF.

The CDR3 DNA follows: TGTGCCAGCAGTGAAAGGCTAGTCTCCTACGAGCAGTACTTC. This encodes CASSERLVSYEQYF. The chain is built from TRBV2 and TRBJ2-7; the D is unclear. V lost 2 bases to trimming and J lost 0 bases, with 8 bases between them. Germline CDR1 reads SNHLY; CDR2 reads FYNNEI. The CDR3 has 14 amino acids.

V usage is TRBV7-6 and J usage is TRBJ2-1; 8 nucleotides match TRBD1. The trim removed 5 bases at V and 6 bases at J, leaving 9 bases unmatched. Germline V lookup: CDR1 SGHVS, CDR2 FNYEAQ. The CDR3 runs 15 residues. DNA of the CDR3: TGTGCCAGCAGCGCCAGGGGGCGTTCAATCAATGAGCAGTTCTTC. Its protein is CASSARGRSINEQFF.

CDR3 protein: CASRYGQGVNTEAFF. CDR3 in DNA: TGTGCCAGCAGGTATGGACAGGGGGTGAACACTGAAGCTTTCTTT. V is TRBV3-1 (or the pseudogene TRBV3-2) and J is TRBJ1-1, with TRBD1 identical over 10 bases. The trim removed 6 bases at V and 0 bases at J, leaving 4 bases unmatched. Germline-derived CDR1 and CDR2 are LGHDT and YNNKEL (reference sequence). This CDR3 region has 15 residues.